This T cell receptor beta chain was observed in a study of CD4 T cells in relation to SARS-CoV-2 and coronaviruses. Looking at the study overall: After roughly 9 days of antigen culture, PBMC TCR beta CDR3s were sequenced. The negative reference was HIV-1 Nef peptide pool or peptide-free culture. Study-wide results and limits: Samples before the pandemic and after infection were not matched within any donor.

This CDR3 contains 13 residues. V was clipped by 0 bases and J by 10 bases, with 10 bases between them. Germline V gene sequence: CDR1 SGHTA, CDR2 FQGNSA. Profiled with immunoSEQ multiplex PCR; TCRdb holds only in-frame clones, not every one. The sample yields about 20,000 clones, 77% seen once. Before the COVID-19 pandemic, during about 2010-2018, CD4+ T cells were taken from unexposed donors. Isolation of CD4+ T cells took place after about eleven days in culture. Notes on this clone: Its specificity is unknown.

This chain uses TRBV7-2 with TRBJ2-1; D is uncertain. The source material was CD4+ T cells from PBMCs, cultured in vitro. The receptor comes from a human donor in good health. CDR3 sequence reads: CASSLAFDQEQFF. CDR3 DNA: TGTGCCAGCAGCTTAGCCTTCGACCAGGAGCAGTTCTTC.